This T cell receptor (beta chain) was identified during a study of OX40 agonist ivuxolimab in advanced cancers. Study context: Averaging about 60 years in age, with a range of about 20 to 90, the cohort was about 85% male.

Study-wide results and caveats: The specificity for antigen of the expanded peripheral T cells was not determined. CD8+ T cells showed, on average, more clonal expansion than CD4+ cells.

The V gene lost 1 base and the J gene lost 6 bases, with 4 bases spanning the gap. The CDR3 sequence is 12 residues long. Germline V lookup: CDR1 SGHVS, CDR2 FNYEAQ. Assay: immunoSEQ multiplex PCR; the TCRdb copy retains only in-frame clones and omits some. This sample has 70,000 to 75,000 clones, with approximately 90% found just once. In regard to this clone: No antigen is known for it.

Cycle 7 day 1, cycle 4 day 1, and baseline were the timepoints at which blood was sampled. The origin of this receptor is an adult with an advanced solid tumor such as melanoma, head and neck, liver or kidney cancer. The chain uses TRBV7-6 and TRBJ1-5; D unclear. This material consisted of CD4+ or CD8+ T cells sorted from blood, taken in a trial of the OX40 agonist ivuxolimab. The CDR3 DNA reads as TGTGCCAGCAGCTTAGTAGGTCAGCCCCAGCATTTT. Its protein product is CASSLVGQPQHF.